These T cell receptor beta chains were read from a single sample in a study of cytomegalovirus exposure and HLA in healthy donors. Assay: immunoSEQ multiplex PCR; the TCRdb copy retains only in-frame clones and omits some. The table lists about 140,000 clones, 77% of them singletons. Sequenced: PBMCs. The receptors were gathered from a female donor in good health and CMV-seronegative. CDR3s include the opening cysteine and the closing phenylalanine or tryptophan. Fields, in order: V gene, J gene, clone size, D gene, CDR3 protein, CDR3 DNA. A D gene is named only where the DNA matches it firmly. Expanded clones are given a class, and other clones once, few, many or no size at all.

>TRBV16|TRBJ1-2|-|-
CASSQEGDYGYTF
TGTGCCAGCAGCCAAGAGGGCGACTATGGCTACACCTTC
>TRBV11-2|TRBJ1-5|-|-
CASSLVSGSNQPQHF
TGTGCCAGCAGCTTAGTTTCAGGGAGCAATCAGCCCCAGCATTTT
>TRBV30|TRBJ1-3|once|TRBD1
CAWKDREAGNTIYF
TGTGCCTGGAAGGACAGGGAGGCCGGAAACACCATATATTTT
>TRBV4-2|TRBJ2-1|few|TRBD2
CASSQNGGALSYNEQFF
TGTGCCAGCAGCCAAAACGGGGGGGCCCTATCCTACAATGAGCAGTTCTTC
>TRBV13|TRBJ2-1|-|-
CASSFTGDNEQFF
TGTGCCAGCAGCTTTACAGGAGACAATGAGCAGTTCTTC
>TRBV5-1|TRBJ1-3|few|TRBD1
CASSLAPRQGASGNTIYF
TGCGCCAGCAGCTTGGCCCCACGACAGGGGGCCTCTGGAAACACCATATATTTT
>TRBV11-3|TRBJ1-4|-|TRBD1
CASSLGTGRKLFF
TGTGCCAGCAGTCTCGGGACAGGGAGAAAACTGTTTTTT
>TRBV27|TRBJ1-2|once|TRBD1
CASSSLKSQGGDSDGYTF
TGTGCCAGCAGCTCCCTGAAATCCCAGGGGGGAGATAGTGATGGCTACACCTTC
>TRBV5-1|TRBJ2-1|-|-
CASSLVGGLYNEQFF
TGCGCCAGCAGCTTGGTCGGGGGACTCTACAATGAGCAGTTCTTC
>TRBV29-1|TRBJ1-1|once|-
CSVVLSSHCEAFF
TGCAGCGTTGTTTTGTCATCGCACTGTGAAGCTTTCTTT
>TRBV15|TRBJ2-3|few|TRBD2
CATSRLAGGSDTQYF
TGTGCCACCAGCAGACTAGCGGGGGGTTCTGATACGCAGTATTTT
>TRBV10-3|TRBJ2-7|-|-
CAIRGDITRSSESSYEQYF
TGTGCCATCAGGGGGGACATAACCAGATCTTCCGAAAGCTCCTACGAGCAGTACTTC
>TRBV5-5|TRBJ1-1|-|TRBD1
CASSLRGTGQTEAFF
TGTGCCAGCAGCCTCAGAGGGACAGGGCAGACTGAAGCTTTCTTT
>TRBV19|TRBJ2-7|-|-
CASSVGHRAGYEQYF
TGTGCCAGTAGCGTTGGTCACAGGGCTGGCTACGAGCAGTACTTC
>TRBV6-1|TRBJ2-1|-|-
CASSEGVRGYLF
TGTGCCAGCAGTGAAGGCGTCAGGGGCTATCTCTTC
>TRBV5-1|TRBJ1-2|-|-
CASSFSMAASQKDGYPF
TGCGCCAGCAGCTTCTCTATGGCGGCTTCGCAGAAAGATGGCTACCCCTTC
>TRBV11-1|TRBJ2-2|-|-
CASSSLAGELFF
TGTGCCAGCAGCTCCCTCGCCGGGGAGCTGTTTTTT
>TRBV7-2|TRBJ2-7|-|TRBD1
CASSLGDRGYEQYF
TGTGCCAGCAGCTTAGGGGACAGGGGCTACGAGCAGTACTTC
>TRBV2|TRBJ1-1|-|TRBD1
CASSEALARGRRNTEAFF
TGTGCCAGCAGTGAAGCGCTTGCCAGGGGGCGTAGGAACACTGAAGCTTTCTTT
>TRBV5-6|TRBJ1-1|few|-
CASSVNRQRNTEAFF
TGTGCCAGCAGCGTGAATCGACAGAGGAACACTGAAGCTTTCTTT
>TRBV11-3|TRBJ1-2|few|TRBD1
CASSLDVDRGHGYTF
TGTGCCAGCAGCTTAGATGTGGACAGGGGGCATGGCTACACCTTC
>TRBV7-2|TRBJ2-3|-|-
CASSSEGASTDTQYF
TGTGCCAGCAGCTCAGAAGGGGCTAGCACAGATACGCAGTATTTT
>TRBV5-1|TRBJ2-1|-|-
CASSLRGSNEQFF
TGCGCCAGCAGCTTACGGGGGAGCAATGAGCAGTTCTTC
>TRBV7-9|TRBJ2-1|-|-
CASSLGDSSYNEQFF
TGTGCCAGCAGCTTAGGGGACTCCTCCTACAATGAGCAGTTCTTC
>TRBV5-6|TRBJ1-2|-|-
CASSHPPGGAFPNYGYTF
TGTGCCAGCAGCCATCCACCGGGGGGCGCGTTCCCTAACTATGGCTACACCTTC
>TRBV7-8|TRBJ2-3|-|TRBD2
CASSLAASGTTDTQYF
TGTGCCAGCAGCTTAGCGGCTAGCGGGACCACAGATACGCAGTATTTT
>TRBV7-3|TRBJ1-2|few|-
CASSPGRQNPYYGYTF
TGTGCCAGCAGCCCAGGTAGACAGAACCCTTACTATGGCTACACCTTC
>TRBV5-6|TRBJ2-7|few|-
CASSFFGTYEQYF
TGTGCCAGCAGCTTTTTCGGGACCTACGAGCAGTACTTC
>TRBV5-1|TRBJ1-3|-|TRBD1
CASKGTGSGNTIYF
TGCGCCAGCAAGGGGACAGGCTCTGGAAACACCATATATTTT
>TRBV11-3|TRBJ1-3|-|TRBD1
CASSPGQGPGNTIYF
TGTGCCAGCAGCCCGGGACAGGGGCCTGGAAACACCATATATTTT
>TRBV5-6|TRBJ1-5|few|TRBD1
CASSSGTGNQPQHF
TGTGCCAGCAGTTCCGGGACAGGGAATCAGCCCCAGCATTTT
>TRBV11-2|TRBJ2-3|-|TRBD2
CASSLGGGGPTDTQYF
TGTGCCAGCAGCTTAGGTGGCGGGGGGCCCACAGATACGCAGTATTTT
>TRBV5-8|TRBJ2-4|-|-
CASSPPGIQYF
TGTGCCAGCAGTCCACCGGGCATTCAGTACTTC
>TRBV10-1|TRBJ2-7|-|TRBD1
CASRAGTGGGYEQYF
TGCGCCAGCAGGGCCGGGACAGGGGGCGGCTACGAGCAGTACTTC
>TRBV5-6|TRBJ1-2|few|-
CASSFSGGYTF
TGTGCCAGCAGCTTCTCGGGTGGCTACACCTTC
>TRBV9|TRBJ2-2|-|TRBD1
CASSVGRAGTGSTGELFF
TGTGCCAGCAGCGTAGGGAGAGCCGGGACAGGGAGCACCGGGGAGCTGTTTTTT
>TRBV19|TRBJ1-2|-|TRBD1
CASNHRGRIDYGYTF
TGTGCCAGTAATCACAGGGGGCGAATCGACTATGGCTACACCTTC
>TRBV7-7|TRBJ2-1|-|TRBD2
CASSPMGGYHNEQFF
TGTGCCAGCAGCCCTATGGGGGGGTATCACAATGAGCAGTTCTTC
>TRBV14|TRBJ1-2|-|-
CASSQDYRAVNTF
TGTGCCAGCAGCCAAGATTACAGGGCCGTTAACACCTTC
>TRBV5-1|TRBJ2-3|-|TRBD2
CASSSGLARAPTDTQYF
TGCGCCAGCAGCTCGGGACTAGCCAGGGCCCCAACAGATACGCAGTATTTT
>TRBV5-1|TRBJ2-3|-|-
CASSFLLSTDTQYF
TGCGCCAGCAGCTTCCTTCTTAGCACAGATACGCAGTATTTT
>TRBV11-2|TRBJ2-1|-|-
CASSLGLLNEQFF
TGTGCCAGCAGCTTAGGACTTCTAAATGAGCAGTTCTTC
>TRBV2|TRBJ2-1|-|TRBD2
CANPKGGLTGEQFF
TGTGCCAACCCCAAGGGAGGGCTCACTGGTGAGCAGTTCTTC
>TRBV28|TRBJ1-1|few|TRBD1
CASSLPGQGEAFF
TGTGCCAGCAGTTTACCGGGACAGGGTGAAGCTTTCTTT
>TRBV27|TRBJ2-5|-|TRBD1
CATSTGTGIQTQYF
TGTGCCACAAGTACCGGGACAGGGATACAGACCCAGTACTTC
>TRBV7-9|TRBJ2-7|-|-
CASSLAGDRSYEQYF
TGTGCCAGCAGCTTGGCAGGGGACCGCTCCTACGAGCAGTACTTC